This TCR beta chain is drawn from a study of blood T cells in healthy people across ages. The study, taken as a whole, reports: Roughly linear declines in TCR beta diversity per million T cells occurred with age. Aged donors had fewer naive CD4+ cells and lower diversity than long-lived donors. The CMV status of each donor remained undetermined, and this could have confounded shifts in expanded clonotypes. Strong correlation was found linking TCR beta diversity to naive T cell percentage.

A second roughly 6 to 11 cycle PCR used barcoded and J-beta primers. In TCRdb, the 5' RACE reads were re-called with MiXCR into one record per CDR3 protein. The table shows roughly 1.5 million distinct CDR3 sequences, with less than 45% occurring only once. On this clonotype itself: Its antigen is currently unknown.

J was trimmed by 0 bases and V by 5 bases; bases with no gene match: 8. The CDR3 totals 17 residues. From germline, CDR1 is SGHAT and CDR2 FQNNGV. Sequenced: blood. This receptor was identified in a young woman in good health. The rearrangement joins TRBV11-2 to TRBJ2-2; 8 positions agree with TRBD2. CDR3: CASSPPVAGTNTGELFF. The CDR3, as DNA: TGTGCCAGCAGCCCCCCCGTAGCGGGAACGAACACCGGGGAGCTGTTTTTT.